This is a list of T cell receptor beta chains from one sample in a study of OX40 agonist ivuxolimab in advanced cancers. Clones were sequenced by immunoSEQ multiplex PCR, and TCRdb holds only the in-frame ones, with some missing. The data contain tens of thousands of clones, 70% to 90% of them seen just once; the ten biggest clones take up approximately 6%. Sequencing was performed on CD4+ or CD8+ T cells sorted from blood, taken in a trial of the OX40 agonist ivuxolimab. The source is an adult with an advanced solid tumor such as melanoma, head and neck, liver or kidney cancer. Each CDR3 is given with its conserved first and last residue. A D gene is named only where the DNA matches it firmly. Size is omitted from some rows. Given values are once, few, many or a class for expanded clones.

CASEAILYSEAFF	TGTGCCAGCGAAGCAATTCTGTATTCTGAAGCTTTCTTT	TRBV7-9	NA	NA	TRBJ1-1	13
CASSPPSGGRGNTEAFF	TGTGCCAGCTCACCACCCTCCGGGGGACGAGGGAACACTGAAGCTTTCTTT	TRBV18	NA	NA	TRBJ1-1	17
CASRITAGVSYNEQFF	TGTGCCAGCAGGATCACCGCGGGAGTTTCCTACAATGAGCAGTTCTTC	TRBV2	NA	TRBD2	TRBJ2-1	16
CASSLNGGADNEQFF	TGTGCCAGCAGCCTCAACGGGGGGGCAGATAATGAGCAGTTCTTC	TRBV5-5	NA	TRBD2	TRBJ2-1	15
CASSEPGQGLYNEQFF	TGTGCCAGCAGTGAACCGGGACAGGGACTCTACAATGAGCAGTTCTTC	TRBV2	NA	TRBD1	TRBJ2-1	16
CASSPPNGAEYGYTF	TGTGCCAGCTCACCACCGAACGGGGCAGAGTATGGCTACACCTTC	TRBV18	NA	NA	TRBJ1-2	15
CASSQDDSTVNTEAFF	TGCGCCAGCAGCCAAGATGACTCGACAGTGAACACTGAAGCTTTCTTT	TRBV4-1	NA	NA	TRBJ1-1	16
CASSSQASSTDTQYF	TGTGCCAGCAGCTCCCAGGCGTCTAGCACAGATACGCAGTATTTT	TRBV7-3	NA	NA	TRBJ2-3	15
CATSRDAPETQYF	TGTGCCACCAGCAGAGACGCCCCGGAGACCCAGTACTTC	TRBV15	NA	NA	TRBJ2-5	13
CASSGTSGTDTQYF	TGTGCCAGTTCCGGGACTAGCGGAACAGATACGCAGTATTTT	TRBV18	NA	TRBD2	TRBJ2-3	14
CASDGGGGFNTIYF	TGTGCCAGCGACGGAGGAGGGGGCTTCAACACCATATATTTT	TRBV2	NA	TRBD1	TRBJ1-3	14
CASSAQGVNEQFF	TGTGCCAGCTCGGCACAGGGGGTGAATGAGCAGTTCTTC	TRBV18	NA	TRBD1	TRBJ2-1	13
CASSQGLGEKLFF	TGTGCCAGCAGCCAAGGTCTGGGGGAAAAACTGTTTTTT	TRBV14	NA	NA	TRBJ1-4	13
CSATWGYEQYF	TGCAGTGCTACTTGGGGCTACGAGCAGTACTTC	TRBV20-1	NA	NA	TRBJ2-7	11
CAWRSARDRYEQYF	TGTGCCTGGAGATCGGCGCGGGACCGCTACGAGCAGTACTTC	TRBV30	NA	NA	TRBJ2-7	14
CASSVFRLADTQYF	TGTGCCAGCAGTGTGTTTCGACTAGCGGATACGCAGTATTTT	TRBV2	once	TRBD2	TRBJ2-3	14
CASRLLVPRSGANVLTF	TGTGCCAGCAGACTCCTCGTCCCTCGCTCTGGGGCCAACGTCCTGACTTTC	TRBV7-9	NA	NA	TRBJ2-6	17
CASAQDGAYNEQFF	TGTGCCAGCGCCCAGGATGGGGCCTACAATGAGCAGTTCTTC	TRBV6-4	NA	NA	TRBJ2-1	14
CASLPGLAGTYRWETQYF	TGTGCCAGCCTCCCGGGACTAGCGGGGACGTACAGGTGGGAGACCCAGTACTTC	TRBV27	NA	TRBD2	TRBJ2-5	18
CASSVGRYLGNTIYF	TGTGCCAGCAGCGTAGGGCGCTACCTTGGAAACACCATATATTTT	TRBV9	NA	NA	TRBJ1-3	15
CASSQDVREWTDTQYF	TGCGCCAGCAGCCAAGATGTCAGGGAATGGACAGATACGCAGTATTTT	TRBV5-8	NA	NA	TRBJ2-3	16
CASSLGGLNEQFF	TGTGCCAGCAGCTTAGGAGGGTTAAATGAGCAGTTCTTC	TRBV11-1	NA	NA	TRBJ2-1	13
CASSQDPYSNQPQHF	TGCGCCAGCAGCCAAGATCCGTATAGCAATCAGCCCCAGCATTTT	TRBV4-1	NA	NA	TRBJ1-5	15